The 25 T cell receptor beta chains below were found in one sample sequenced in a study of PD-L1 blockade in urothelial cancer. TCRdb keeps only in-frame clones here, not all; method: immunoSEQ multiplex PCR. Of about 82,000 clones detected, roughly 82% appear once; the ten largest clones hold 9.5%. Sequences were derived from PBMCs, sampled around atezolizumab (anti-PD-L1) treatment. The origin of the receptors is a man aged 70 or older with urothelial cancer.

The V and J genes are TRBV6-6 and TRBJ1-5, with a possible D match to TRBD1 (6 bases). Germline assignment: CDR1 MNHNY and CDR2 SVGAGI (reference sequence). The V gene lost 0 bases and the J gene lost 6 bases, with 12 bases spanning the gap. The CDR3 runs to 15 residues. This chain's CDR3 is CASSYSKRGGQPQHF. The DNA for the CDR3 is TGTGCCAGCAGTTACTCGAAAAGGGGGGGTCAGCCCCAGCATTTT.

CDR3 loop: CASSVGTSGYEQYF. The CDR3 DNA follows: TGTGCCAGCAGCGTCGGGACTAGCGGCTACGAGCAGTACTTC. The rearrangement links TRBV11-2 to TRBJ2-7; TRBD2 matches 11 bases. Germline V CDR1 and CDR2: SGHAT, FQNNGV. Trimming removed 5 bases from V and 3 bases from J; junction bases left unmatched: 3. CDR3 size: 14 residues. The full variable domain, its missing parts supplied by reference TRBV11-2 and TRBJ2-7, is EAGVAQSPRYKIIEKRQSVAFWCNPISGHATLYWYQQILGQGPKLLIQFQNNGVVDDSQLPKDRFSAERLKGVDSTLKIQPAKLEDSAVYLCASSVGTSGYEQYFGPGTRLTVT.

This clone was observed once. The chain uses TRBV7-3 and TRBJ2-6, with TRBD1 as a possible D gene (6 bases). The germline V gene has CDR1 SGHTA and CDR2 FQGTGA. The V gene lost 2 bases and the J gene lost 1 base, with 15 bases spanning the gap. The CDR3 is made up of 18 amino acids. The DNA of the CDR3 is TGTGCCAGCAGCTTACGTTCCCAGGGGTGGTCTGGGGCCAACGTCCTGACTTTC. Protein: CASSLRSQGWSGANVLTF.

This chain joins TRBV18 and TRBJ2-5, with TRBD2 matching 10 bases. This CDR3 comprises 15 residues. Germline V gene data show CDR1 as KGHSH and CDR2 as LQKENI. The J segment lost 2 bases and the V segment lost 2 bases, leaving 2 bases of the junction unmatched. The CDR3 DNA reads TGTGCCAGCTCACCAGCACTAGCGGGACAAGAGACCCAGTACTTC. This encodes CASSPALAGQETQYF.

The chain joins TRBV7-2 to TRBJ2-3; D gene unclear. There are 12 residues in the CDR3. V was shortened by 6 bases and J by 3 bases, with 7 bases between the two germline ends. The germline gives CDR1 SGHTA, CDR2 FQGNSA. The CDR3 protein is CASRPGTDTQYF. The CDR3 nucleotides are TGTGCCAGCAGACCAGGTACAGATACGCAGTATTTT.

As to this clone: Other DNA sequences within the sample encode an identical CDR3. As DNA, the CDR3 is TGTGCCATCAGTCCTCAGGGCTTCTCTGGAAACACCATATATTTT. Its translation is CAISPQGFSGNTIYF. The rearrangement uses TRBV10-3 and TRBJ1-3, with a tentative D call TRBD1 (5 bases). Between the trimmed V and J ends, which lost 5 bases and 0 bases, there was a span of 11 bases. Looked up from germline, CDR1 is ENHRY and CDR2 is SYGVKD. This CDR3 is built from 15 residues.

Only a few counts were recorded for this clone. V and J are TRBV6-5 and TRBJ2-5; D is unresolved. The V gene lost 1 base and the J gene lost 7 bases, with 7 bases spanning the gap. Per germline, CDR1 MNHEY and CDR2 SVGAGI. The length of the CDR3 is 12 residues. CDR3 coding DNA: TGTGCCAGCAGTTACTTTTCAGGGACCCAGTACTTC. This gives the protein CASSYFSGTQYF.

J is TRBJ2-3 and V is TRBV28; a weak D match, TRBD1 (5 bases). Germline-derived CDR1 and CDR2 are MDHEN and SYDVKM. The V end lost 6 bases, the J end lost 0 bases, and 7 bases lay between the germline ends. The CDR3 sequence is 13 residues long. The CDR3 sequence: CASSQGSTDTQYF. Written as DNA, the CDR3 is TGTGCCAGCAGCCAGGGAAGCACAGATACGCAGTATTTT.

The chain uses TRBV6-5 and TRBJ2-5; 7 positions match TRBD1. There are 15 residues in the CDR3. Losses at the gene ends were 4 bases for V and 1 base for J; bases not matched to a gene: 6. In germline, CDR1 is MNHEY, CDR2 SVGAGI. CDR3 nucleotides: TGTGCCAGCAGTTCAGCCGGGACAGTCCAAGAGACCCAGTACTTC. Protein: CASSSAGTVQETQYF.

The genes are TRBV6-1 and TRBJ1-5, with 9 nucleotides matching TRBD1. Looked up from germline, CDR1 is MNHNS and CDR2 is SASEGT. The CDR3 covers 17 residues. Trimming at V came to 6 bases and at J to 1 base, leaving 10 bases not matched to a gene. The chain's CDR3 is CASRERRTGVSNQPQHF. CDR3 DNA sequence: TGTGCCAGCAGGGAAAGAAGGACAGGGGTGAGCAATCAGCCCCAGCATTTT.

This CDR3 is CASSYPGQDTEAFF. CDR3 coding DNA: TGTGCCAGCAGCTACCCGGGACAGGACACTGAAGCTTTCTTT. The rearrangement uses TRBV11-3 and TRBJ1-1, with 8 bases fitting TRBD1. V gave up 4 bases and J gave up 3 bases; unmatched junction bases: 4. Per the germline V gene, CDR1 is SGHNT and CDR2 is YENEEA. This CDR3 region has 14 residues.

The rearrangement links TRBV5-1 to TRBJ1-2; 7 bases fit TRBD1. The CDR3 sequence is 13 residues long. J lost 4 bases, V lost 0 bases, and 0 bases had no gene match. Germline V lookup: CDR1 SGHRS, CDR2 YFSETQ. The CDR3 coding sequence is TGCGCCAGCAGCTTGGACAGGGGCTATGGCTACACCTTC. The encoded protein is CASSLDRGYGYTF.

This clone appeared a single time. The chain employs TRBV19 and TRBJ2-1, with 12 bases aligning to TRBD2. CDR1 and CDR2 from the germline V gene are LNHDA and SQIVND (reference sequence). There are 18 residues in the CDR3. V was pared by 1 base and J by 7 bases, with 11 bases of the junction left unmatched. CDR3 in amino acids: CASSIGSILAGGGNEQFF. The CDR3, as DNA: TGTGCCAGTAGTATAGGCTCAATACTAGCGGGGGGAGGTAATGAGCAGTTCTTC.

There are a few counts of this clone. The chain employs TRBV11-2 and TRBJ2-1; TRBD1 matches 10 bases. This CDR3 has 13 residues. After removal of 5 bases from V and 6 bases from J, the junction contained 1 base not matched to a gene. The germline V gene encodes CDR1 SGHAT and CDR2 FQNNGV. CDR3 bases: TGTGCCAGCAGCCGGGACAGGGGCAATGAGCAGTTCTTC. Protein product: CASSRDRGNEQFF.

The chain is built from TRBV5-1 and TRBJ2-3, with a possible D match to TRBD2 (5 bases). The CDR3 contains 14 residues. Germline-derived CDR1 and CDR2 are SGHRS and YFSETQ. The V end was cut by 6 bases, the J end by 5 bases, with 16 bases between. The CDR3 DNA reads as TGCGCCAGCAAGGTGGGAGAGCGTGAAGATACGCAGTATTTT. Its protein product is CASKVGEREDTQYF.

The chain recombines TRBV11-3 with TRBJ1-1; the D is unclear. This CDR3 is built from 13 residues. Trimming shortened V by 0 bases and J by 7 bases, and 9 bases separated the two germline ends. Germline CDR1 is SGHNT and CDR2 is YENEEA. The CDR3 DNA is TGTGCCAGCAGCTTAGACGGGGAACTTGAAGCTTTCTTT. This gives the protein CASSLDGELEAFF.

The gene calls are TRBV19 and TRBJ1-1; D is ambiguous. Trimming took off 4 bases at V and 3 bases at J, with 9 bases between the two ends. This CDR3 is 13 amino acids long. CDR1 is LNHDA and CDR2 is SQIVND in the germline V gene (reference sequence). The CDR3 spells CASSTQAYTEAFF. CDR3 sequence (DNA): TGTGCCAGTAGTACGCAAGCCTACACTGAAGCTTTCTTT.

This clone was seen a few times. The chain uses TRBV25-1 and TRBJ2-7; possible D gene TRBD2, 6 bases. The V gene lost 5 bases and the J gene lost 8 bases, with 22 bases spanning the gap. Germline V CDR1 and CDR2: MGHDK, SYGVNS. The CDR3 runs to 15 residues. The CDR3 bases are TGTGCCAGCAGTCCCAACACCGGGAGCCCGTCACAGCAGTACTTC. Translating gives CASSPNTGSPSQQYF.

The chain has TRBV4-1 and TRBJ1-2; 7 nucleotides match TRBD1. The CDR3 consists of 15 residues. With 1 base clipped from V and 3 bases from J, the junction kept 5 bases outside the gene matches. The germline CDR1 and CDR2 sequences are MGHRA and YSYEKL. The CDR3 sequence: CASSQGQGVDYGYTF. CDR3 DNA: TGCGCCAGCAGCCAAGGGCAGGGGGTAGACTATGGCTACACCTTC.

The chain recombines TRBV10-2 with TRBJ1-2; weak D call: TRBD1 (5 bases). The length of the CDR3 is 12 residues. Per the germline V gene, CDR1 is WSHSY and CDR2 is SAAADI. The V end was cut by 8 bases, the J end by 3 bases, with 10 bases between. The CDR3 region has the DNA TGCGCCAGCCAGACAGTCGACTATGGCTACACCTTC. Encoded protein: CASQTVDYGYTF.

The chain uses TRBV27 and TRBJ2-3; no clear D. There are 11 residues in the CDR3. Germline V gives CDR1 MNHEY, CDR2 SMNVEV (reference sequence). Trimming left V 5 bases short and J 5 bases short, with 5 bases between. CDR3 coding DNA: TGTGCCAGCAGTATCGGAGATACGCAGTATTTT. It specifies CASSIGDTQYF.

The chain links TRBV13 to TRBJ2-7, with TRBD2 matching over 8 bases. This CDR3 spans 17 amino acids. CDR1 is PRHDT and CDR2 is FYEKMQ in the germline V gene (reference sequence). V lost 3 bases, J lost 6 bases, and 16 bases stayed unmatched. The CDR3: CASSFAPSGGGWSEQYF. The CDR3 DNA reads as TGTGCCAGCAGCTTCGCGCCGTCGGGAGGGGGATGGAGCGAGCAGTACTTC.

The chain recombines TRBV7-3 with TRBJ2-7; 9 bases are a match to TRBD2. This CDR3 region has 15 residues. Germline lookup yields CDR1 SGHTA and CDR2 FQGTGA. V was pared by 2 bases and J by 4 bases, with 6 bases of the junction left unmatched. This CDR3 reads CASSLSAGGNYEQYF. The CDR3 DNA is TGTGCCAGCAGCTTATCGGCGGGGGGGAATTACGAGCAGTACTTC.

The CDR3 is CASSPEGQGLNEQFF. The CDR3 nucleotides read TGTGCCAGCTCACCAGAGGGACAGGGGTTGAATGAGCAGTTCTTC. The J gene is TRBJ2-1, the V gene TRBV18; TRBD1 agrees at 10 bases. The length of the CDR3 is 15 residues. V lost 2 bases, J lost 7 bases, and 5 bases stayed unmatched. Germline CDR1 is KGHSH and CDR2 is LQKENI. The complete variable domain, with remaining parts taken from reference TRBV18 and TRBJ2-1, reads NAGVMQNPRHLVRRRGQEARLRCSPMKGHSHVYWYRQLPEEGLKFMVYLQKENIIDESGMPKERFSAEFPKEGPSILRIQQVVRGDSAAYFCASSPEGQGLNEQFFGPGTRLTVL.

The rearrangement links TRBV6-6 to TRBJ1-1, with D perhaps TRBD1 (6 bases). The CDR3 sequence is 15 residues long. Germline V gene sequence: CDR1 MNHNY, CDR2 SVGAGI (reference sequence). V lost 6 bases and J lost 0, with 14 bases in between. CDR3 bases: TGTGCCAGCAGAGTCGAAGGGGGACTGAACACTGAAGCTTTCTTT. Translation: CASRVEGGLNTEAFF.